These 25 T cell receptor beta chains were all obtained from the same sample, sequenced in a study of shared clonotypes between healthy human individuals. Using immunoSEQ multiplex PCR, the repertoire was profiled, and TCRdb retains in-frame clones only, with some absent. This repertoire shows about 1 million clones, 75% to 80% found once; its top ten account for about 0.52%. The sample taken for sequencing was memory CD4+ T cells from PBMCs. Subset meaning: CD45RA-negative fraction. The receptors derive from a man in his late teens or twenties in good health. Some clones in this sample may be carry-over from other donors' samples.

CDR3 coding DNA: TGTGCCAGCAGCAAAGGGGATTACGGCTACACCTTC. The encoded protein is CASSKGDYGYTF. The rearrangement uses TRBV21-1 and TRBJ1-2. TRBV21-1 is termed a pseudogene. The CDR3 sequence is 12 residues long.

The V gene is TRBV19, the J gene TRBJ1-3; 8 nucleotides align to TRBD1. V trimming: 8 bases; J trimming: 4 bases; junction bases outside the gene matches: 4. Germline CDR1 LNHDA, CDR2 SQIVND (reference sequence). The CDR3 is made up of 13 amino acids. In DNA, the CDR3 is TGTGCCAGTGGCCGGACAGGGGGAAACACCATATATTTT. Residues: CASGRTGGNTIYF. Filled out from reference TRBV19 and TRBJ1-3, the complete variable domain reads DGGITQSPKYLFRKEGQNVTLSCEQNLNHDAMYWYRQDPGQGLRLIYYSQIVNDFQKGDIAEGYSVSREKKESFPLTVTSAQKNPTAFYLCASGRTGGNTIYFGEGSWLTVV.

In regard to this clone: The germline gene is not matched at one end of the junction; a read error may be the cause. The chain has TRBV4-2 and TRBJ2-7, with D possibly TRBD1 on 6 matching bases. Germline V gene lookup returns CDR1 LGHNA and CDR2 YNFKEQ. The CDR3 is made up of 12 amino acids. DNA for the CDR3: TGTGCCAGCAGCTTGGGTGGGGGCGTACTGAACTTC. Translated, it gives CASSLGGGVLNF.

CDR3 coding DNA: TGTGCCAGCAGCGTTGGGACACCCGAGGGAGAGACCCAGTACTTC. This translates into CASSVGTPEGETQYF. The chain uses TRBV5-4 and TRBJ2-5; D may be TRBD1 (6 bases). V lost 4 bases and J 4 bases, leaving 17 bases between the germline ends. Germline values: CDR1 SGHNT, CDR2 YYREEE (reference sequence). CDR3 size: 15 residues.

The V and J genes are TRBV18 and TRBJ1-2; possible D gene TRBD1, 5 bases. V was trimmed by 3 bases and J by 2 bases, leaving 16 bases between them. Germline V CDR1 and CDR2: KGHSH, LQKENI. The CDR3 runs 16 residues. The CDR3 protein is CASSPLEGRGNYGYTF. CDR3 in DNA: TGTGCCAGCTCACCTCTGGAGGGGAGGGGAAACTATGGCTACACCTTC.

This rearrangement joins TRBV28 to TRBJ2-6; 7 bases fit TRBD1. V trimming: 6 bases; J trimming: 2 bases; junction bases outside the gene matches: 4. Germline-derived CDR1 and CDR2 are MDHEN and SYDVKM. CDR3 length: 15 residues. In DNA form, the CDR3 reads TGTGCCAGCAGCACGACAGGGACTGGGGCCAACGTCCTGACTTTC. This encodes CASSTTGTGANVLTF.

Ten or more counts support this clone. The V and J genes are TRBV7-8 and TRBJ1-5; possibly TRBD1 for D (6 bases). This CDR3 region has 17 residues. Germline V gene lookup returns CDR1 SGHVS and CDR2 FQNEAQ. V dropped 1 base and J dropped 5 bases, with 18 bases sitting between them. CDR3 DNA: TGTGCCAGCAGCTTAGGGAGAGACAGGAGGGAGGATCAGCCCCAGCATTTT. Its translation: CASSLGRDRREDQPQHF. Using reference TRBV7-8 and TRBJ1-5 for the parts outside the CDR3, the full variable domain is GAGVSQSPRYKVAKRGQDVALRCDPISGHVSLFWYQQALGQGPEFLTYFQNEAQLDKSGLPSDRFFAERPEGSVSTLKIQRTQQEDSAVYLCASSLGRDRREDQPQHFGDGTRLSIL.

V usage is TRBV5-1 and J usage is TRBJ1-2; D is perhaps TRBD1 (6 bases). Germline CDR1 SGHRS, CDR2 YFSETQ. Trimming took 4 bases from V and 10 from J, leaving 11 bases between them. This CDR3 spans 11 amino acids. In nucleotides, the CDR3 is TGCGCCAGCAGCCCAACAGGGATCTACACCTTC. Its translation is CASSPTGIYTF.

V gene TRBV10-2 combines with J gene TRBJ1-3; unclear D gene. V was pared by 8 bases and J by 0 bases, with 11 bases between. Germline CDR1 WSHSY, CDR2 SAAADI. CDR3 length: 14 residues. CDR3: CASDGSLSGNTIYF. The CDR3 DNA reads TGCGCCAGCGATGGCAGCCTCTCTGGAAACACCATATATTTT.

This clone turned up a few times. The gene calls are TRBV7-9 and TRBJ1-4; possible D gene TRBD1, 6 bases. The CDR3 sequence is 15 residues long. Trimming cost V 3 bases and J 5 bases, with 13 bases left between them. Germline V gene data show CDR1 as SEHNR and CDR2 as FQNEAQ (reference sequence). CDR3 in amino acids: CASSLPRGANEKLFF. The CDR3 DNA follows: TGTGCCAGCAGCTTGCCCAGGGGAGCCAATGAAAAACTGTTTTTT. Together with reference TRBV7-9 and TRBJ1-4, the CDR3 gives the full variable domain: DTGVSQNPRHKITKRGQNVTFRCDPISEHNRLYWYRQTLGQGPEFLTYFQNEAQLEKSRLLSDRFSAERPKGSFSTLEIQRTEQGDSAMYLCASSLPRGANEKLFFGSGTQLSVL.

The genes are TRBV12-2 and TRBJ2-7; the table's TRBD2 call for D was not verified on the DNA. TRBV12-2 constitutes a pseudogene. The length of the CDR3 is 16 residues. CDR3 amino acids: CASRSERGTSSYEQYF. DNA of the CDR3: TGTGCAAGTCGCTCCGAGAGAGGAACTTCCTCCTACGAGCAGTACTTC.

V usage is TRBV5-8 and J usage is TRBJ2-2; 8 bases are a match to TRBD2. V lost 2 bases to trimming and J lost 3 bases; unmatched junction nucleotides: 3. Germline CDR1 SGHTS, CDR2 YDEGEE. The length of the CDR3 is 15 residues. In DNA form, the CDR3 reads TGTGCCAGCAGCTTTTCCGGGAGGGACACCGGGGAGCTGTTTTTT. Residues: CASSFSGRDTGELFF.

This sequence joins TRBV9 and TRBJ1-1; D call uncertain. CDR1 SGDLS and CDR2 YYNGEE come from the germline V gene. CDR3 length equals 13 residues. The V end was cut by 0 bases, the J end by 5 bases, with 8 bases between. The CDR3 sequence is CASSVARQTEAFF. CDR3 bases: TGTGCCAGCAGCGTAGCAAGGCAGACTGAAGCTTTCTTT.

This clone was found a few times. This chain joins TRBV23-1 and TRBJ2-7; D gene unclear. TRBV23-1 is known as an ORF, though its function is uncertain. The V end was cut by 4 bases, the J end by 5 bases, with 6 bases between. The CDR3 runs 11 residues. CDR3 loop: CASSLYDEQYF. The CDR3 DNA follows: TGCGCCAGCAGTCTGTACGACGAGCAGTACTTC.

This rearrangement joins TRBV5-1 to TRBJ2-7; TRBD1 matches at 8 bases. Germline assignment: CDR1 SGHRS and CDR2 YFSETQ. V gave up 0 bases and J gave up 3 bases; unmatched junction bases: 5. The CDR3 runs to 15 residues. CDR3 in DNA: TGCGCCAGCAGCTTGGCCAAAGGACAGGGCTACGAGCAGTACTTC. Protein product: CASSLAKGQGYEQYF. The full variable domain, completed using reference TRBV5-1 and TRBJ2-7, is KAGVTQTPRYLIKTRGQQVTLSCSPISGHRSVSWYQQTPGQGLQFLFEYFSETQRNKGNFPGRFSGRQFSNSRSEMNVSTLELGDSALYLCASSLAKGQGYEQYFGPGTRLTVT.

On this clone: This CDR3 is also generated by other DNA sequences in the sample. V and J are TRBV6-5 and TRBJ1-2, with TRBD1 matching 8 bases. Germline CDR1 reads MNHEY; CDR2 reads SVGAGI. V gave up 6 bases and J gave up 2 bases; unmatched junction bases: 2. The CDR3 loop spans 13 amino acids. CDR3 DNA: TGTGCCAGCAGACGACAGGGGAACTATGGCTACACCTTC. It encodes CASRRQGNYGYTF.

The genes are TRBV4-1 and TRBJ2-1; weak D call: TRBD2 (6 bases). V was clipped by 0 bases and J by 7 bases, with 19 bases between them. Germline assignment: CDR1 MGHRA and CDR2 YSYEKL. The CDR3 contains 17 residues. CDR3 coding DNA: TGCGCCAGCAGCCAAGACCCTAGGAGGGGAAATTCGAATGAGCAGTTCTTC. Its translation is CASSQDPRRGNSNEQFF.

The chain links TRBV7-2 to TRBJ1-1; 7 positions agree with TRBD1. CDR3 size: 14 residues. The V segment lost 5 bases and the J segment 4 bases; nucleotides outside the gene matches: 7. In germline, CDR1 is SGHTA, CDR2 FQGNSA. DNA of the CDR3: TGTGCCAGCAGCCAGGACAGGAGGGGCACTGAAGCTTTCTTT. It codes for CASSQDRRGTEAFF.

The genes are TRBV2 and TRBJ2-1, with TRBD2 identical over 10 bases. This CDR3 region has 16 residues. Losses at the gene ends were 10 bases for V and 3 bases for J; bases not matched to a gene: 12. The germline V gene has CDR1 SNHLY and CDR2 FYNNEI. CDR3: CATPAHGLAVYNEQFF. CDR3 DNA sequence: TGTGCCACCCCCGCCCATGGACTAGCGGTCTACAATGAGCAGTTCTTC.

This chain joins TRBV4-1 and TRBJ2-2; D not certain. This CDR3 is 15 amino acids long. Per the germline V gene, CDR1 is MGHRA and CDR2 is YSYEKL. V lost 4 bases to trimming and J lost 6 bases, with 15 bases between them. CDR3 in amino acids: CASSPSPSGAGELFF. For the CDR3, the DNA is TGCGCCAGCAGCCCGTCGCCTTCGGGCGCCGGGGAGCTGTTTTTT.

The chain is built from TRBV6-1 and TRBJ1-2; 9 positions match TRBD1. The CDR3 loop spans 13 amino acids. CDR1 and CDR2 from the germline V gene are MNHNS and SASEGT. J lost 8 bases, V lost 5 bases, and 6 bases had no gene match. The CDR3 DNA reads TGTGCCAGCAGTCGACAGGGGGAGGGGGGCTACACCTTC. Protein sequence: CASSRQGEGGYTF.

This clone was seen a few times. V usage is TRBV10-3 and J usage is TRBJ1-5; perhaps TRBD1 as D (6 bases). Trimming cost V 6 bases and J 3 bases, with 9 bases left between them. The CDR3 consists of 13 residues. In germline, CDR1 is ENHRY, CDR2 SYGVKD. CDR3 residues: CAIRQGINQPQHF. CDR3 in DNA: TGTGCCATCAGGCAGGGGATCAATCAGCCCCAGCATTTT.

The chain joins TRBV7-3 to TRBJ2-4; 7 nucleotides align to TRBD2. V was pared by 1 base and J by 0 bases, with 6 bases of the junction left unmatched. Germline V lookup: CDR1 SGHTA, CDR2 FQGTGA. This CDR3 spans 17 amino acids. CDR3: CASSLIGRVVAKNIQYF. CDR3 nucleotides: TGTGCCAGCAGCTTAATTGGGAGGGTTGTAGCCAAAAACATTCAGTACTTC.

This clone was detected once. A clone one base away is much larger, so this may be a read error. The chain employs TRBV11-2 and TRBJ1-2; D is uncertain. The CDR3 contains 13 residues. V lost 2 bases to trimming and J lost 1 base, with 5 bases between them. The germline V gene has CDR1 SGHAT and CDR2 FQNNGV. This CDR3 is CASSLQNNYGYTF. CDR3 coding DNA: TGTGCCAGCAGCTTACAGAATAACTATGGCTACACCTTC.

The J gene is TRBJ2-1, the V gene TRBV25-1; 8 bases are shared with TRBD1. This CDR3 has 14 residues. The J segment lost 8 bases and the V segment lost 2 bases, leaving 5 bases of the junction unmatched. CDR1 and CDR2 from the germline V gene are MGHDK and SYGVNS. Here the CDR3 reads CASSEQGARDEQFF. DNA of the CDR3: TGTGCCAGCAGTGAACAGGGGGCGAGGGATGAGCAGTTCTTC.